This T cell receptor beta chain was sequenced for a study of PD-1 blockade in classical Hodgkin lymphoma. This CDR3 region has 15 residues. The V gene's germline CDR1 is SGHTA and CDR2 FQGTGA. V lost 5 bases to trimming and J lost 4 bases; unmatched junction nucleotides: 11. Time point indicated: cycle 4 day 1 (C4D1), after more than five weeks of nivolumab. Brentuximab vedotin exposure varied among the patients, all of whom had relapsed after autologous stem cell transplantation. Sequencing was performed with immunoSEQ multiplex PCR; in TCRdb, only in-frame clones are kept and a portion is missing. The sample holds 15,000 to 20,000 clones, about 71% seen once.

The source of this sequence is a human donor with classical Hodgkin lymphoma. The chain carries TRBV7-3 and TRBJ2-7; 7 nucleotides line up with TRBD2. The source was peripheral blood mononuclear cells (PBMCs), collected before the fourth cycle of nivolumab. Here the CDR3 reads CASSLGKGEGYEQYF. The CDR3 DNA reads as TGTGCCAGCAGCCTTGGCAAAGGGGAGGGGTACGAGCAGTACTTC.